The 9 T cell receptor beta chains given below trace back to one sample, sequenced in a study of cytomegalovirus exposure and HLA in healthy donors. The PCR employed 60 Vbeta primers together with 13 Jbeta primers. Sequenced by immunoSEQ multiplex PCR; TCRdb stores in-frame clones only, minus some. The sample contains 150,000 to 200,000 clones, around 82% of which appear only once. Source material: PBMCs. The receptors stem from a woman in her forties or fifties in good health and CMV-seropositive.

The chain links TRBV4-1 to TRBJ1-1; 7 bases align to TRBD1. The germline V gene has CDR1 MGHRA and CDR2 YSYEKL. Trimming at V came to 6 bases and at J to 6 bases, leaving 10 bases not matched to a gene. This CDR3 is 14 amino acids long. For the CDR3, the DNA is TGCGCCAGCAGGACTAGGGGGCAGGGTGCTGAAGCTTTCTTT. Translating it yields CASRTRGQGAEAFF.

This clone was detected only a few times. The chain has TRBV6-5 and TRBJ1-2; 7 bases map to TRBD1. V trimming: 5 bases; J trimming: 4 bases; junction bases outside the gene matches: 7. The CDR3 runs to 14 residues. Germline V gene sequence: CDR1 MNHEY, CDR2 SVGAGI. Here the CDR3 DNA reads TGTGCCAGCAGTACCTCCGGGACAGCCTATGGCTACACCTTC. Protein sequence: CASSTSGTAYGYTF.

The chain is built from TRBV7-9 and TRBJ1-3; D remains ambiguous. V lost 2 bases and J 5 bases, leaving 7 bases between the germline ends. Per the germline V gene, CDR1 is SEHNR and CDR2 is FQNEAQ (reference sequence). This CDR3 is 13 amino acids long. Here the CDR3 reads CASSLTDRNTIYF. CDR3 nucleotide sequence: TGTGCCAGCAGCTTAACAGATCGAAACACCATATATTTT.

This rearrangement joins TRBV9 to TRBJ1-2, with 8 bases that match TRBD1. This CDR3 has 13 residues. The germline CDR1 and CDR2 sequences are SGDLS and YYNGEE. V dropped 0 bases and J dropped 8; count of bases not matched to a gene: 3. CDR3 sequence reads: CASSVGTGLGYTF. Here the CDR3 DNA reads TGTGCCAGCAGCGTAGGGACAGGGCTCGGCTACACCTTC.

The chain is built from TRBV5-1 and TRBJ2-3; the D is unclear. The CDR3 has 16 residues. CDR1 is SGHRS, CDR2 YFSETQ, per germline. V was cut by 2 bases and J by 6 bases, with 19 bases left in between. CDR3 sequence: CASSFSGLFSGDTQYF. CDR3 nucleotide sequence: TGCGCCAGCAGCTTCAGTGGCCTCTTTTCGGGTGATACGCAGTATTTT.

J is TRBJ1-1 and V is TRBV30, with TRBD1 as a possible D gene (5 bases). In germline, CDR1 is GTSNPN, CDR2 SVGIG (reference sequence). Trimming stripped 0 bases from V and 5 bases from J, with 16 bases between. The CDR3 is 15 residues long. The CDR3 region has the DNA TGTGCCTGGAGTGTACTAGGCGGGGAGGGGACTGAAGCTTTCTTT. This gives the protein CAWSVLGGEGTEAFF.

This chain joins TRBV13 and TRBJ2-7, with 9 positions matching TRBD1. V was clipped by 6 bases and J by 1 base; unmatched bases: 7. This CDR3 is 15 amino acids long. Germline V gene lookup returns CDR1 PRHDT and CDR2 FYEKMQ (reference sequence). The CDR3 DNA follows: TGTGCCAGCAGGGAGGAGGGACAGGGATCCTACGAGCAGTACTTC. Translation gives CASREEGQGSYEQYF.

The V gene is TRBV10-3, the J gene TRBJ1-1; 9 positions match TRBD1. Germline V gene sequence: CDR1 ENHRY, CDR2 SYGVKD. V trimming: 8 bases; J trimming: 5 bases; junction bases outside the gene matches: 6. The CDR3 is made up of 13 amino acids. The CDR3: CAIGQGKWTEAFF. The CDR3 DNA reads TGTGCCATCGGACAGGGGAAATGGACTGAAGCTTTCTTT.

A single count supports this clone. The rearrangement links TRBV2 to TRBJ1-6; tentative D call: TRBD1 (6 bases). The germline V and J ends were trimmed by 6 bases and 10 bases, with 19 bases remaining between them. The CDR3 consists of 15 residues. Per the germline V gene, CDR1 is SNHLY and CDR2 is FYNNEI. The CDR3 is CASRGSTGLGSPLHF. As DNA, the CDR3 is TGTGCCAGCAGGGGGTCAACAGGGTTGGGGTCACCCCTCCACTTT.